The 7 T cell receptor beta chains listed next were all sequenced from one sample in a study of graft-versus-host responses after intestinal transplantation. Antigens for these TCRs are unknown. Libraries were prepared by immunoSEQ multiplex PCR; TCRdb keeps only in-frame clonotypes and omits some of them. Of about 120,000 clones in the sample, more than 85% are singletons; the top ten hold approximately 1.2%. The sample consisted of unstimulated CD8+ T cells sorted from spleen or lymph node cells, taken before transplant. These receptors all stem from a human donor who was the organ donor for an intestinal transplant.

This clone was seen a handful of times. CDR3 loop: CAWGDFNEQFF. In DNA, the CDR3 is TGTGCCTGGGGAGACTTCAATGAGCAGTTCTTC. This chain uses TRBV30 with TRBJ2-1; D gene ambiguous. This CDR3 spans 11 amino acids. Per germline, CDR1 GTSNPN and CDR2 SVGIG (reference sequence). Deletions cut 5 bases from V and 6 bases from J, with 8 bases between.

The CDR3 loop reads CASSAQPGTGATGELFF. CDR3 DNA: TGTGCCAGCAGCGCGCAACCCGGGACAGGGGCCACCGGGGAGCTGTTTTTT. This chain connects TRBV7-9 to TRBJ2-2; 10 bases agree with TRBD1. Germline V CDR1 and CDR2: SEHNR, FQNEAQ (reference sequence). The CDR3 loop spans 17 amino acids. J was trimmed by 4 bases and V by 5 bases; bases with no gene match: 10.

The V gene is TRBV27, the J gene TRBJ2-1, with TRBD1 matching over 11 bases. This CDR3 region has 15 residues. Germline trimming cut 3 bases from V and 6 bases from J; bases unmatched to any gene: 4. Germline assignment: CDR1 MNHEY and CDR2 SMNVEV (reference sequence). The CDR3: CASSFSGTGGNEQFF. CDR3 DNA: TGTGCCAGCAGTTTCTCCGGGACAGGGGGCAATGAGCAGTTCTTC.

The chain joins TRBV18 to TRBJ2-4; the D is unclear. Germline V gene sequence: CDR1 KGHSH, CDR2 LQKENI. Trimming took 5 bases from V and 1 from J, leaving 9 bases between them. There are 14 residues in the CDR3. In DNA form, the CDR3 reads TGTGCCAGCTCAATTACAGATGCCAAAAACATTCAGTACTTC. Translation gives CASSITDAKNIQYF.

The gene calls are TRBV11-2 and TRBJ2-5; 12 bases line up with TRBD1. The CDR3 spans 14 residues. CDR1 and CDR2 from the germline V gene are SGHAT and FQNNGV. Trimming took 4 bases from V and 4 from J; bases not matched to a gene: 1. CDR3 region: CASSSGQGAETQYF. The CDR3 bases are TGTGCCAGCAGCTCGGGACAGGGGGCAGAGACCCAGTACTTC.

V gene TRBV10-3 combines with J gene TRBJ2-4; 13 bases are a match to TRBD2. After removal of 6 bases from V and 7 bases from J, the junction contained 9 bases not matched to a gene. The germline gives CDR1 ENHRY, CDR2 SYGVKD. The CDR3 loop spans 16 amino acids. The DNA of the CDR3 is TGTGCCATCAGCCGCGGACTAGCGGGAGAAGGGAACATTCAGTACTTC. Its protein is CAISRGLAGEGNIQYF.

This CDR3 is CASSFGTEAFF. The CDR3 DNA is TGTGCCAGCAGTTTCGGCACTGAAGCTTTCTTT. The V and J genes are TRBV28 and TRBJ1-1; D unresolved. In germline, CDR1 is MDHEN, CDR2 SYDVKM. This CDR3 is built from 11 residues. V lost 3 bases and J lost 4, with 3 bases in between.